This TCR beta chain was sequenced for a study of identical twins. Template switching created a universal primer site, and the cDNA included unique molecular identifiers. TCRdb independently ran MiXCR on the 5' RACE reads; one entry per CDR3 protein. The data contain 200,000 to 300,000 distinct CDR3 sequences, about 10% of them seen just once; the ten biggest clones take up approximately 9.1%. This clonotype was picked up many times. Antigen unknown. V was cut by 0 bases and J by 1 base, with 13 bases left in between. Germline V gene sequence: CDR1 LGHNA, CDR2 YSLEER. This CDR3 is built from 17 residues. In every case, the donor was a healthy Caucasian. Study-wide results and limits: Analyses based on zero insertions could be partly confounded by invariant MAIT and iNKT cells.

V usage is TRBV4-3 and J usage is TRBJ2-1; D is ambiguous. The source material was memory T cells sorted from blood. The receptor comes from a man between 45 and 60 years old in good health. CDR3 sequence (DNA): TGCGCCAGCAGCCAAGATTTGGGGATGGAGTCCTACAATGAGCAGTTCTTC. This sequence encodes CASSQDLGMESYNEQFF.